The 20 T cell receptor beta chains reported below all come from one sample, sequenced in a study of CD8+CD57+ T cells in acquired aplastic anemia. The study profiled TCR beta VDJ and CDR3 using genomic DNA as template. TCRdb used MiXCR to reprocess the reads, holding one entry per CDR3 protein. The sample lists roughly 250,000 distinct CDR3 sequences; 82% were seen once. Individuals selected for sequencing had exhibited CD8+CD57+ cell expansion on flow cytometry. The sequenced material came from sorted CD4+, CD8+, or CD8+CD57+ T cells (not recorded which) from PBMCs. The receptors derive from a human donor with aplastic anemia.

The rearrangement joins TRBV9 to TRBJ1-6; D possibly corresponds to TRBD1 (6 bases). Looked up from germline, CDR1 is SGDLS and CDR2 is YYNGEE. The ends were cut back, 4 bases at V and 13 bases at J, with 24 bases in the middle. This CDR3 region has 16 residues. CDR3 loop: CASSLAGGTDKLPLHF. The CDR3 region has the DNA TGTGCCAGCAGCTTGGCGGGGGGCACCGATAAGCTGCCCCTCCACTTT.

V gene TRBV9 combines with J gene TRBJ2-1, with a tentative D call TRBD2 (5 bases). V lost 4 bases, J lost 5 bases, and 13 bases lay in between. The CDR3 has 14 residues. Germline V gene sequence: CDR1 SGDLS, CDR2 YYNGEE. CDR3 in amino acids: CASSRVEVHNEQFF. Written as DNA, the CDR3 is TGTGCCAGCAGCCGCGTGGAGGTCCACAATGAGCAGTTCTTC.

This chain links TRBV11-2 with TRBJ2-1; weak D call: TRBD2 (6 bases). The ends were cut back, 6 bases at V and 6 bases at J, with 18 bases in the middle. This CDR3 region has 15 residues. Germline V CDR1 and CDR2: SGHAT, FQNNGV. CDR3 bases: TGTGCCAGCAGTCGAGGTGGAGGGCAAGTCAATGAGCAGTTCTTC. This encodes CASSRGGGQVNEQFF. The whole variable domain, filled in from reference TRBV11-2 and TRBJ2-1, reads EAGVAQSPRYKIIEKRQSVAFWCNPISGHATLYWYQQILGQGPKLLIQFQNNGVVDDSQLPKDRFSAERLKGVDSTLKIQPAKLEDSAVYLCASSRGGGQVNEQFFGPGTRLTVL.

Of note for this clonotype: This CDR3 is missing its conserved last phenylalanine or tryptophan, likely due to a read error. It is unclear where the CDR3 begins or ends on the DNA, so no DNA is shown, and the CDR3 is as TCRdb lists it. This chain's CDR3 is CASRSGGTWGET. The gene calls are TRBV7-3 and TRBJ2-5; the DNA was not used to check the table's D call, TRBD2. Germline V gives CDR1 SGHTA, CDR2 FQGTGA. The CDR3 comprises 12 residues, both ends counted.

Remarks on this clonotype: The missing conserved phenylalanine or tryptophan at the end of this CDR3 makes a read error likely. Because the CDR3's place on the DNA is in doubt, the DNA is left out and the CDR3 is given as listed by TCRdb. This chain links TRBV7-8 with TRBJ2-3. Termini included, the CDR3 measures 13 amino acids. In germline, CDR1 is SGHVS, CDR2 FQNEAQ. The CDR3 loop reads CASSLAGTPDTHY.

As to this clonotype: A junction boundary mismatches the germline segment, possibly from a read error. The rearrangement uses TRBV7-9 and TRBJ2-3; the D gene is possibly TRBD1 (5 bases). The CDR3 length is 13 residues. Germline assignment: CDR1 SEHNR and CDR2 FQNEAQ (reference sequence). The CDR3 DNA follows: TGTGCCAGCAGGTTCCAGGGAACAGATAGGCAGTATTTT. It specifies CASRFQGTDRQYF.

The chain is built from TRBV20-1 and TRBJ2-7; 10 bases map to TRBD1. With V trimmed by 3 bases and J by 4 bases, 9 bases remained unmatched. The CDR3 is 15 amino acids. CDR1 DFQATT and CDR2 SNEGSKA come from the germline V gene (reference sequence). The CDR3 spells CSASNTGTGAYEQYF. CDR3 in DNA: TGCAGTGCTAGCAACACCGGGACAGGGGCATACGAGCAGTACTTC.

Of note for this clonotype: The junction does not match germline at one end; this may be a read error. In DNA form, the CDR3 reads TGTGCCAGCAGCTTGGAGGCGGATCGGGGGGCCGCGGTGCAGTTCTTC. Protein: CASSLEADRGAAVQFF. The genes are TRBV5-1 and TRBJ2-1; tentatively, D is TRBD2 (7 bases). Germline V gives CDR1 SGHRS, CDR2 YFSETQ. CDR3 length: 16 residues.

The chain carries TRBV9 and TRBJ2-7, with D possibly matching TRBD1 (6 bases). The V end lost 4 bases, the J end lost 11 bases, and 22 bases lay between the germline ends. Germline assignment: CDR1 SGDLS and CDR2 YYNGEE. The CDR3 length is 14 residues. The CDR3 protein is CASSHRDGADDEYF. The CDR3 bases are TGTGCCAGCAGCCACAGGGACGGGGCCGACGATGAGTACTTC.

About this clonotype: The junction and the germline gene differ at one end; a read error may be behind it. The chain is built from TRBV13 and TRBJ2-5; D remains ambiguous. The CDR3 spans 12 residues. The germline V gene has CDR1 PRHDT and CDR2 FYEKMQ (reference sequence). DNA for the CDR3: TGTGCCACCAGCAGTAGCCAAGAGACCCAGTACTTC. Amino acid sequence: CATSSSQETQYF.

With respect to this clonotype: The CDR3 does not end in the conserved phenylalanine or tryptophan, so this is likely a read error. No DNA is shown, since the ends of the CDR3 on it are uncertain; the CDR3 is the one TCRdb lists. The chain has TRBV7-9 and TRBJ2-5; the DNA was not compared with TRBD1, the D call given in the table. The CDR3 length equals 13 residues, ends included. Germline-derived CDR1 and CDR2 are SEHNR and FQNEAQ (reference sequence). The CDR3 reads CASGLGTVDHQQY.

The chain recombines TRBV7-2 with TRBJ2-5, with a possible D match to TRBD2 (6 bases). Trimming left V 1 base short and J 5 bases short, with 20 bases between. The CDR3 contains 17 residues. Germline-derived CDR1 and CDR2 are SGHTA and FQGNSA. The CDR3 spells CASSLGGGADTQETQYF. The DNA for the CDR3 is TGTGCCAGCAGCTTAGGAGGAGGGGCCGATACGCAGGAGACCCAGTACTTC. Filled out from reference TRBV7-2 and TRBJ2-5, the complete variable domain reads GAGVSQSPSNKVTEKGKDVELRCDPISGHTALYWYRQSLGQGLEFLIYFQGNSAPDKSGLPSDRFSAERTGGSVSTLTIQRTQQEDSAVYLCASSLGGGADTQETQYFGPGTRLLVL.

This clonotype came up a few times. J is TRBJ2-5 and V is TRBV7-3; TRBD2 might be the D (7 bases). Trimming took off 10 bases at V and 5 bases at J, with 14 bases between the two ends. The CDR3 extends over 12 amino acids. Germline loops: CDR1 SGHTA, CDR2 FQGTGA. In nucleotides, the CDR3 is TGTGCCATCCTTGGGGGGGCCGAGACCCAGTACTTC. Translated, it gives CAILGGAETQYF.

Here the CDR3 reads CASSVEVGTTTAYF. CDR3 coding DNA: TGTGCCAGCAGCGTAGAGGTGGGGACCACTACGGCTTATTTT. The V gene is TRBV9, the J gene TRBJ2-3; D could derive from TRBD1 or TRBD2 (5 bases each). The CDR3 is 14 amino acids. Germline V gives CDR1 SGDLS, CDR2 YYNGEE. Trimming took 0 bases from V and 15 from J, leaving 20 bases between them.

The rearrangement joins TRBV9 to TRBJ2-5; D is uncertain. CDR3 size: 15 residues. Germline assignment: CDR1 SGDLS and CDR2 YYNGEE. V dropped 0 bases and J dropped 11 bases, with 20 bases sitting between them. The CDR3 DNA reads as TGTGCCAGCAGCGTAGGCGCAGATAGGCAGTATTTTCAGTACTTC. This codes for CASSVGADRQYFQYF.

A note on this clonotype: Relative to the germline gene, one junction end is altered; a read error may explain this. The genes are TRBV7-8 and TRBJ2-7; D gene ambiguous. The CDR3 contains 16 residues. Germline assignment: CDR1 SGHVS and CDR2 FQNEAQ. The CDR3 here is CASSVAGRADTQEQYF. CDR3 in DNA: TGTGCCAGCAGCGTAGCAGGAAGAGCCGATACGCAGGAGCAGTACTTC.

In its sample, this clonotype was seen once. The junction and the germline gene differ at one end; a read error may be behind it. This sequence joins TRBV7-2 and TRBJ1-6; no firm D call. There are 14 residues in the CDR3. Germline loops: CDR1 SGHTA, CDR2 FQGNSA. Written as DNA, the CDR3 is TGTGCCAGCAGCTTGAGTTCCTATCCCGCTCCCCACCACTTT. Translating it yields CASSLSSYPAPHHF.

Points on this clonotype: Given the absence of the conserved phenylalanine or tryptophan at the CDR3 end, a read error is likely. No DNA is shown, since the ends of the CDR3 on it are uncertain; the CDR3 is the one TCRdb lists. The chain has TRBV7-7 and TRBJ2-3; the table's D call TRBD2 went unverified against the DNA. Including both end residues, the CDR3 is 13 amino acids long. Germline V lookup: CDR1 SSHAT, CDR2 FNYEAQ (reference sequence). The CDR3 sequence: CSPRDRARALKHS.

In its sample, this clonotype was seen a few times. The chain uses TRBV11-2 and TRBJ2-1; no clear D. V gave up 0 bases and J gave up 7 bases, with 4 bases separating them. Germline values: CDR1 SGHAT, CDR2 FQNNGV. The CDR3 is 12 amino acids. The CDR3 nucleotides are TGTGCCAGCAGCTTAGATGGTAATGAGCAGTTCTTC. This encodes CASSLDGNEQFF. Full variable domain (missing parts from reference TRBV11-2 and TRBJ2-1): EAGVAQSPRYKIIEKRQSVAFWCNPISGHATLYWYQQILGQGPKLLIQFQNNGVVDDSQLPKDRFSAERLKGVDSTLKIQPAKLEDSAVYLCASSLDGNEQFFGPGTRLTVL.

J is TRBJ2-5 and V is TRBV7-9, with D tentatively TRBD2 (5 bases). The V end lost 1 base, the J end lost 2 bases, and 11 bases lay between the germline ends. Germline-derived CDR1 and CDR2 are SEHNR and FQNEAQ (reference sequence). This CDR3 is 15 amino acids long. The CDR3 coding sequence is TGTGCCAGCAGCTTAGTACCCGGGGAGCAAGAGACCCAGTACTTC. It yields the protein CASSLVPGEQETQYF.